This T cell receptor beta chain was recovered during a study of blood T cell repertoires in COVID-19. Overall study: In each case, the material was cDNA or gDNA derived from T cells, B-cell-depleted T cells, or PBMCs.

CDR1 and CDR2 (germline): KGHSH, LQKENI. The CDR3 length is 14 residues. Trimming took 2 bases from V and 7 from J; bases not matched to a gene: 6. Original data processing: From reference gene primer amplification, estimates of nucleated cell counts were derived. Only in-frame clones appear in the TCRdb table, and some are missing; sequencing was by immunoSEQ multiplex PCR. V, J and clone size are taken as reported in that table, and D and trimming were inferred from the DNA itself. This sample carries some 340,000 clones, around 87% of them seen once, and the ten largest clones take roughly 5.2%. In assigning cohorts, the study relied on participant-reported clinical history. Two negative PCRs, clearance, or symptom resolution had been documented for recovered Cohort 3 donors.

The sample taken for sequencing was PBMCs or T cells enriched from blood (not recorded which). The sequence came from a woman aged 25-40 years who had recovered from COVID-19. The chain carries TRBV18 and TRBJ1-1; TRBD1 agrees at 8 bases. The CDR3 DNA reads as TGTGCCAGCTCACCAACGGGACAGGAGTATGAAGCTTTCTTT. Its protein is CASSPTGQEYEAFF.